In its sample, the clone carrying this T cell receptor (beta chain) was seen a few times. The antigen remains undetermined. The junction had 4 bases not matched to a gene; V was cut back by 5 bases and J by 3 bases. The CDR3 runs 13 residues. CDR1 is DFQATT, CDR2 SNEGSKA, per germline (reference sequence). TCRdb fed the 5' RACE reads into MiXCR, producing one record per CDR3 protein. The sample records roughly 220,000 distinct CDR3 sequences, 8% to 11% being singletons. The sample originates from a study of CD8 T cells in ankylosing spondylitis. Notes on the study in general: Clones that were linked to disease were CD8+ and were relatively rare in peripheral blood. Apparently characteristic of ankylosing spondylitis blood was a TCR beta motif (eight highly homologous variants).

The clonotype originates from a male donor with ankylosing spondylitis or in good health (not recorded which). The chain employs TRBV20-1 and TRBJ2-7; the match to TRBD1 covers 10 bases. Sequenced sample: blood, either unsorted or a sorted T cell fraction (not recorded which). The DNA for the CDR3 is TGCAGTGCTCCGGGACAGGGGCACTACGAGCAGTACTTC. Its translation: CSAPGQGHYEQYF.